This T cell receptor beta chain was profiled in a study of T cell repertoires in cytomegalovirus infection. Study at large: In public TCR beta signatures, there were indications of both CMV infection and matching HLA type.

This clonotype was picked up a small number of times. Its target is unknown. The germline V gene encodes CDR1 MGHRA and CDR2 YSYEKL. The CDR3 contains 16 residues. V lost 1 base and J lost 15; bases outside the gene matches: 16. Study-level findings and limits: Based on cumulative public TCR beta family frequency, carriers of CMV plus the relevant HLA were identified. The ex vivo response was dominated by HLA-C-restricted CMV-specific TCR beta clonotypes.

One entry per CDR3 protein, called by TCRdb with MiXCR from the reads. This sample has 350,000 to 550,000 distinct CDR3 sequences, with about a third found just once. The clonotype was recovered from a human donor in good health (CMV status not recorded). Some clones in this sample may be carry-over from other donors' samples. Sequences were obtained from PBMCs. The chain employs TRBV4-1 and TRBJ2-1, with 9 nucleotides matching TRBD1. CDR3 sequence (DNA): TGCGCCAGCAGCCAAGTCCGGGACAGGGCGATCAATTATCGGTTCTTC. It translates to CASSQVRDRAINYRFF.